The rows below give T cell receptor beta chains drawn from one sample of a study of blood T cell repertoires in COVID-19. Sequencing used immunoSEQ multiplex PCR; TCRdb keeps in-frame clones, though not all of them. In the table there are more than 85,000 clones, 70% to 90% of which are singletons. Sequenced: peripheral blood. These receptors came from a human donor in a cohort sampled during active COVID-19. Each CDR3 is given with its conserved first and last residue. The D gene is left open where the match is weak. Size is omitted from some rows. Given values are once, few, many or a class for expanded clones.

J gene,clone size,D gene,V gene,CDR3 DNA,CDR3 protein
TRBJ2-2,-,-,TRBV27,TGTGCCAGCAGTCAGAACACCGGGGAGCTGTTTTTT,CASSQNTGELFF
TRBJ1-5,-,-,TRBV19,TGTGCCAGTAGTATAGAGGCCACAGGAAAAGGTCAGCCCCAGCATTTT,CASSIEATGKGQPQHF
TRBJ1-1,-,-,TRBV10-2,TGCGCCAGCAGGGTACAGGAGAACACTGAAGCTTTCTTT,CASRVQENTEAFF
TRBJ1-5,-,TRBD1,TRBV27,TGTGCCAGCAGCCCGACAGGGTTCAGTTTCAACCAGCCCCAGCATTTT,CASSPTGFSFNQPQHF
TRBJ2-2,-,-,TRBV15,TGTGCCACCAGCAGAGAATATGGGGCAACGGCCGGGGAGCTGTTTTTT,CATSREYGATAGELFF
TRBJ1-2,-,-,TRBV11-2,TGTGCCAGCAGTAGACCAGGGGAACTTTTCTATGGCTACACCTTC,CASSRPGELFYGYTF
TRBJ2-1,-,-,TRBV7-8,TGTGCCAGCAGCCCTCTAGTCACTGAGCAGTTCTTC,CASSPLVTEQFF
TRBJ1-4,-,TRBD1,TRBV5-1,TGCGCCAGCAGCTTGGTCGGCAGGGGGCTCGCGGGTGAAAAACTGTTTTTT,CASSLVGRGLAGEKLFF
TRBJ2-3,-,-,TRBV27,TGTGCCAGCAGTCGACGGGACTTAACTTCAGATACGCAGTATTTT,CASSRRDLTSDTQYF
TRBJ1-1,-,-,TRBV18,TGTGCCAGCTCACCGGTGGCGGGTTCGACGAACACTGAAGCTTTCTTT,CASSPVAGSTNTEAFF
TRBJ2-1,-,TRBD2,TRBV11-2,TGTGCCAGCAGCTCGTTGCGGGAGGAGTTGGACAATGAGCAGTTCTTC,CASSSLREELDNEQFF
TRBJ2-1,-,TRBD2,TRBV5-4,TGTGCCAGCAACACGGGGGGTGGTGAGTACAATGAGCAGTTCTTC,CASNTGGGEYNEQFF
TRBJ2-7,few,TRBD2,TRBV9,TGTGCCAGCAGCTTCAGCGGGAAATTGGACGAGCAGTACTTC,CASSFSGKLDEQYF
TRBJ1-1,-,TRBD1,TRBV29-1,TGCAGCGTTGAGACAGGGAGGACTGAAGCTTTCTTT,CSVETGRTEAFF
TRBJ1-5,-,-,TRBV7-2,TGTGCCAGCAGCTTAGCAGGGGCTGGCAATCAGCCCCAGCATTTT,CASSLAGAGNQPQHF
TRBJ2-3,few,-,TRBV29-1,TGCAGCGTTGAAGGGTTAGGTGGGAGCGCAGATACGCAGTATTTT,CSVEGLGGSADTQYF
TRBJ1-6,-,-,TRBV7-9,TGTGCCAGCAATCCGAGCTCCTATAATTCACCCCTCCACTTT,CASNPSSYNSPLHF
TRBJ2-3,-,TRBD2,TRBV7-9,TGTGCCAGCAGCCCCCGGACTAGCGGGAACTGGGATACGCAGTATTTT,CASSPRTSGNWDTQYF
TRBJ1-3,-,-,TRBV14,TGTGCCAGCAGCCAAGCCCTAGGCAGTGGAAACACCATATATTTT,CASSQALGSGNTIYF
TRBJ1-1,-,TRBD1,TRBV7-9,TGTGCCAGCAGCTCCTGGACAGGTGACGAAGCTTTCTTT,CASSSWTGDEAFF
TRBJ1-4,-,-,TRBV30,TGTGCCTGGAGTACCGGGACTACGGCACCGGGCCTGTTTTTT,CAWSTGTTAPGLFF
TRBJ2-7,-,TRBD1,TRBV18,TGTGCCAGCTCACCCTTCCGGGACAGCTCCTACGAGCAGTACTTC,CASSPFRDSSYEQYF
TRBJ1-2,-,-,TRBV7-9,TGTGCCAGCAGCATCCTGACAGTCTATGGCTACACCTTC,CASSILTVYGYTF
TRBJ2-7,-,-,TRBV3-1/TRBV3-2,TGTGCCAGCAGCTTATCGCCGGGACTGAGGCTCTCCTACGAGCAGTACTTC,CASSLSPGLRLSYEQYF
TRBJ2-3,-,TRBD2,TRBV27,TGTGCCAGCCAGGAAGCGGGGGCCCCGTCCACAGATACGCAGTATTTT,CASQEAGAPSTDTQYF
TRBJ2-3,-,-,TRBV6-5,TGTGCCAGCAGGAGGGAGTCAGATACGCAGTATTTT,CASRRESDTQYF
TRBJ2-3,once,TRBD2,TRBV7-2,TGTGCCAGCAGCTTATGGGGGACTAGCGTGGGAGATACGCAGTATTTT,CASSLWGTSVGDTQYF
TRBJ2-5,-,-,TRBV25-1,TGTGCCAGCAGTGAATCGAGGGCAGGGGAAGAGACCCAGTACTTC,CASSESRAGEETQYF
TRBJ2-7,-,-,TRBV14,TGTGCCAGCAGCCAACGGACTCATCCATACGAGCAGTACTTC,CASSQRTHPYEQYF
TRBJ2-7,-,TRBD2,TRBV6-5,TGTGCCAGCAGGGGGGGGAGGGCCTACGAGCAGTACTTC,CASRGGRAYEQYF
TRBJ1-1,-,-,TRBV14,TGTGCCAGCAGCCAAGATCTGACAAGGACTGAAGCTTTCTTT,CASSQDLTRTEAFF